This T cell receptor beta chain appears in the sequencing data of a study of T cell clonality in common variable immunodeficiency (dated by TCRdb to the mid-2010s). What the work shows at the level of the full study, not this receptor alone: CVID subjects shared fewer TCRbeta clones with each other than healthy controls did (p < 0.0001). It was noted by the authors that sequencing of the repertoires of T cell subpopulations would be needed to clarify the cause of the increased clonality in CVID. Correlations between repertoire features and clinical complications were limited by patient heterogeneity within the CVID cohort. TCRbeta clonality was higher in CVID subjects than in healthy controls (t-test p = 0.018), and the increase was most characteristic of about a third of subjects. CVID TCRbeta sequences reportedly showed fewer deletions and N-nucleotide insertions and lacked highly modified clones with 13 or more V deletions. Despite equal DNA input, controls averaged roughly 89,000 unique sequences per sample versus around 32,000 in CVID samples.

This clone has just a few counts. It lacks a known antigen. From the germline J gene comes the end of the CDR3, since the read stops 3 residues before it. The CDR3 holds 14 amino acids from the cysteine to the phenylalanine. Shown are 33 bases from within the CDR3, in frame from base 1. Taken from the germline V gene, the CDR1 and CDR2 loops are SGHAT and FQNNGV. Trimming at the junction amounts to 0 bases on V and 7 bases on J, and the germline ends lie 12 bases apart. For sequencing, equivalent amounts of genomic DNA were input from CVID and control samples. For every sample, a 60 bp segment covering the rearranged TCRbeta CDR3 region was amplified and then sequenced. The immunoSEQ assay, a bias-corrected multiplex PCR combined with high-throughput sequencing, was used to amplify TCRbeta. From the authors' description of their analysis: Each unique nucleotide sequence was treated as a clone and annotated with V, D and J genes, copy number and frequency. Sequences were labeled productive if in frame, and non-productive if out of frame or containing stop codons. As previously described, clonality was computed from Shannon's entropy. The predicted amino acid sequences of productive clones were used to derive mean CDR3 Kyte-Doolittle hydropathy. Hierarchical clustering of scaled V gene usage was performed with the R hclust function using Manhattan distance and complete linkage. Sharing of clones by CDR3 amino acid sequence was evaluated by resampling 12 repertoires per group over 100 rounds. The repertoires were screened for 70 published EBV-specific TCRbeta sequences and some 250 published CMV-specific TCRbeta sequences. After two CVID samples that produced fewer than 10,000 sequences were dropped from the analysis, some 42 CVID repertoires remained. What TCRdb holds here is the immuneACCESS table cut down to in-frame rearrangements. Part of the clones is not present; checked against another copy, under half of the missing clones reflect an unresolved V gene, and the others are unexplained. The DNA gave D and trimming, while V, J and clone size come from that table. The data for this sample show about 28,000 clones, each detected more than once. The ten largest clones take up 29% of the sample.

Standard criteria, namely reduction of serum IgG, IgA and/or IgM below the normal range together with specific antibody deficiency, were applied for the diagnosis of CVID. There were around 44 subjects in the CVID group (roughly 30 male and some 15 female), ranging in age from roughly 8 to 70 years, with a mean age of about 42. Most of the CVID patients and most of the healthy controls were of Caucasian heritage. Replacement immunoglobulin therapy had been administered to all CVID subjects for at least one year at the time of study participation. At blood collection, none of the CVID subjects was ill or on immunomodulatory or immunosuppressive medication. Heparinized peripheral whole blood samples of roughly 5 to 8.5 ml were obtained from each donor. TCRbeta CDR3 repertoires were sequenced from genomic DNA of adults with common variable immune deficiency (CVID) and healthy adult controls. Diluted blood was density-centrifuged over Hypaque 1077 or Ficoll-Paque to isolate peripheral blood mononuclear cells. Unsorted mononuclear cells served as the source of genomic DNA, which was extracted either by Qiagen column purification or by a centrifugation-based method.

The chain couples TRBV11-2 to TRBJ1-2; the D gene is unclear. This TCR was recovered from a human donor with common variable immunodeficiency. The sample comprised peripheral blood mononuclear cells. The part of the CDR3 DNA that was read is TGTGCCAGCAGCTTAGACGCACACGTCCGTGGC. Translated, it reads CASSLDAHVRG. The CDR3 as a whole reads CASSLDAHVRGYTF. The CDR3 plus the reference TRBV11-2 and TRBJ1-2 genes for the other parts give the full variable domain: EAGVAQSPRYKIIEKRQSVAFWCNPISGHATLYWYQQILGQGPKLLIQFQNNGVVDDSQLPKDRFSAERLKGVDSTLKIQPAKLEDSAVYLCASSLDAHVRGYTFGSGTRLTVV.